This TCR beta chain was retrieved from a study of T cell responses to AZD1222 COVID-19 vaccine (dated by TCRdb to about 2021). Notes on the research overall: AZD1222 recipients with second doses at about 4 weeks or about 12 weeks were pooled, because spike-specific TCR depth and breadth did not differ between schedules. A total of about 230 trial participants underwent TCR sequencing, of whom about 210 received two doses of AZD1222 and roughly 25 received two doses of the MenACWY control vaccine. Enrollment into the trials was organized by age into subgroups of 18-55, 56-69 and 70-plus years, and those subgroups contained roughly 150, 30 and 60 TCR-sequenced participants, respectively. Paper-wide results and their limitations: The 56-69-year group was small, and its depth increase did not reach significance, likely because of low power. Because no day 14 peak-response samples were available, the repertoires could be characterized only after the peak T cell response. Vaccine-associated CD4 TCRs spanned the whole spike protein, with dominant responses in regions 160-218 and 743-854. Most participants were white British and females outnumbered males, and the authors suggested that clonal diversity may have been underestimated. A significant rise in spike-specific TCR breadth and depth was observed after two AZD1222 doses relative to day 0 and relative to MenACWY recipients. Conclusions about previously exposed vaccinees are limited because only a handful of AZD1222 recipients were SARS-CoV-2 seropositive at baseline. Nearly half of unique spike-specific TCRs reportedly recognized epitopes outside regions mutated in the B.1.351 and B.1.1.7 variants.

In the case of this clone: No cognate antigen has been identified for it. Nothing much larger sits one base from this clone, and base qualities are not available.

The CDR3 regions of human TCRbeta chains were analyzed by immunosequencing. The paper's data handling went like this. Repertoire TCRs were checked for matches against a reference library of SARS-CoV-2-specific TCRs that had been generated using the MIRA antigen-specificity platform. Breadth meant the fraction of unique TCRs that were SARS-CoV-2-associated, whereas depth meant the fraction of total T cells that were SARS-CoV-2-associated. Using the MIRA data, each spike-specific TCR was assigned both to the spike region to which the TCR was reactive and to a CD4 or CD8 class. Log10-transformed breadth and depth values were compared by one-way ANOVA with Sidak's multiple comparisons tests. As stored in TCRdb, this immuneACCESS dataset retains in-frame rearrangements with V and J assigned. A fraction of the clones does not appear; measured against another copy, unresolved V genes explain less than half of the discrepancy, and the remainder lacks a known reason. That table furnishes V, J and clone size, whereas the DNA furnished D and trimming. In all, the sample holds approximately 120,000 clones, and about nine tenths of those were seen once. 4.5% to 5.5% of the sample is taken by the ten largest.

The time point tag for this specimen amounts to: baseline before first vaccination. Vaccinee samples were obtained from the UK trials COV001 and COV002, which included a single-blind randomized controlled phase 2/3 trial of AZD1222 (ChAdOx1 nCoV-19) in healthy adults. For TCRbeta chain sequencing, PBMC samples from trial participants were taken at day 0 and at day 28 after the second dose. Per the germline V gene (reference sequence), DFQATT is the CDR1 and SNEGSKA is the CDR2. Trimming at the junction amounts to 6 bases on V and 6 bases on J, and the germline ends lie 9 bases apart. The CDR3 has 11 amino acids, counting the end cysteine and phenylalanine. Here the CDR3 DNA is all that survives: 33 bases in frame from base 1.

The input for sequencing was peripheral blood, taken on day 0 of AZD1222 vaccination. This receptor was identified in an adult in good health. The chain is assembled from TRBV20-1 and TRBJ2-1, and TRBD2 may be the D gene, going by 5 matching bases. Read as DNA, the sequence is TGCAGTGCACGGAGGTTCAATGAGCAGTTCTTC. Its translation reads: CSARRFNEQFF.